The T cell receptor (beta chain) described here comes from a study of long-term antiretroviral therapy in people with HIV. At the level of the study: In the earliest collections, sampling predates the 2015 immediate-ART recommendation by about a decade.

The study's findings and limits: HIV repertoires showed narrower CDR3 length ranges than controls.

Run at survey level, the immunoSEQ assay was version v3.0. Each sample aimed for about 35,000-55,000 sequenced T-cell genomes. Assay used: immunoSEQ multiplex PCR; TCRdb lists only in-frame clones, some missing. The sample records approximately 28,000 clones, approximately 87% being singletons. Comment on this clone: Its antigen is unknown.

Samples held about 0.9-10 million cryopreserved PBMC, and DNA extraction followed. The CDR3 runs to 14 residues. Trimming shortened V by 5 bases and J by 0 bases, and 11 bases separated the two germline ends. CDR1 is SGHRS, CDR2 YFSETQ, per germline. The sample was unsorted PBMCs, taken about 5 years after starting antiretroviral therapy. This TCR derives from a man aged 35 to 55 with HIV. This rearrangement joins TRBV5-1 to TRBJ1-2, with D perhaps matching TRBD1 (5 bases). The DNA for the CDR3 is TGCGCCAGCAGATCAGGGCGACCTAACTATGGCTACACCTTC. As protein: CASRSGRPNYGYTF.